This passage covers 11 T cell receptor beta chains from one sample sequenced in a study of cytomegalovirus exposure and HLA in healthy donors. Sequencing used immunoSEQ multiplex PCR; TCRdb keeps in-frame clones, though not all of them. The sample has roughly 60,000 clones, more than 90% seen once. The specimen was PBMCs. The receptors were sampled from a young man in good health and CMV-seronegative.

The chain combines TRBV7-2 with TRBJ2-2; 7 nucleotides match TRBD1. Germline V gene sequence: CDR1 SGHTA, CDR2 FQGNSA. The CDR3 totals 15 residues. Trimming took 5 bases from V and 2 from J; bases not matched to a gene: 5. This chain's CDR3 is CASSPGQVNTGELFF. Written as DNA, the CDR3 is TGTGCCAGCAGCCCCGGACAGGTCAACACCGGGGAGCTGTTTTTT.

This chain uses TRBV4-3 with TRBJ2-6; TRBD1 is a possible D gene (5 bases). Germline loops: CDR1 LGHNA, CDR2 YSLEER. The V gene lost 6 bases and the J gene lost 1 base, with 13 bases spanning the gap. This CDR3 contains 16 residues. CDR3 in amino acids: CASRNVDSSGANVLTF. The CDR3 DNA is TGCGCCAGCAGAAACGTAGACAGTTCTGGGGCCAACGTCCTGACTTTC.

The genes are TRBV4-2 and TRBJ2-3, with D possibly TRBD1 on 6 matching bases. V was clipped by 1 base and J by 1 base, with 12 bases between them. CDR1 is LGHNA, CDR2 YNFKEQ, per germline. The CDR3 contains 16 residues. For the CDR3, the DNA is TGTGCCAGCAGCCAAGTGAGGGGGATTCGCACAGATACGCAGTATTTT. Translation gives CASSQVRGIRTDTQYF.

The chain uses TRBV7-2 and TRBJ1-1; D remains ambiguous. The CDR3 runs to 14 residues. With 2 bases removed from V and 1 base from J, the gap between germline ends came to 8 bases. Germline assignment: CDR1 SGHTA and CDR2 FQGNSA. The DNA of the CDR3 is TGTGCCAGCAGCTTAAGCCTTCAGAACACTGAAGCTTTCTTT. It yields the protein CASSLSLQNTEAFF.

This clone is deemed medium-sized. The chain's CDR3 is CASSPVGASYNEQFF. As DNA, the CDR3 is TGCGCCAGCAGTCCTGTGGGCGCCTCCTACAATGAGCAGTTCTTC. This rearrangement joins TRBV5-1 to TRBJ2-1; no firm D call. The germline V gene has CDR1 SGHRS and CDR2 YFSETQ. This CDR3 is 15 amino acids long. V was clipped by 5 bases and J by 0 bases, with 12 bases between them.

The chain recombines TRBV4-3 with TRBJ1-2; D ambiguous. Trimming shortened V by 0 bases and J by 4 bases, and 6 bases separated the two germline ends. This CDR3 comprises 13 residues. CDR1 LGHNA and CDR2 YSLEER come from the germline V gene. CDR3 sequence (DNA): TGCGCCAGCAGCCAAGACCTCGTCTATGGCTACACCTTC. It specifies CASSQDLVYGYTF.

The chain is built from TRBV28 and TRBJ2-7; 12 bases align to TRBD2. The length of the CDR3 is 15 residues. Germline V gene data show CDR1 as MDHEN and CDR2 as SYDVKM. After removal of 8 bases from V and 3 bases from J, the junction contained 8 bases not matched to a gene. The CDR3 DNA reads TGTGCCAGCCGAATCGGGACTAGCGGGCTCTACGAGCAGTACTTC. It yields the protein CASRIGTSGLYEQYF.

The chain is built from TRBV7-2 and TRBJ2-7; TRBD1 agrees at 10 bases. Germline V gives CDR1 SGHTA, CDR2 FQGNSA. This CDR3 contains 14 residues. The trim removed 5 bases at V and 4 bases at J, leaving 5 bases unmatched. CDR3 in DNA: TGTGCCAGCAGCCCCGGGACAGGGGAGTACGAGCAGTACTTC. This codes for CASSPGTGEYEQYF.

The chain uses TRBV6-5 and TRBJ2-7; possibly TRBD1 for D (6 bases). V lost 2 bases to trimming and J lost 2 bases, with 10 bases between them. The germline CDR1 and CDR2 sequences are MNHEY and SVGAGI. CDR3 length: 14 amino acids. The CDR3 region has the DNA TGTGCCAGCAGTTACCACGGGACAACCTACGAGCAGTACTTC. It yields the protein CASSYHGTTYEQYF.

The chain employs TRBV19 and TRBJ1-5; possible D gene TRBD1, 5 bases. Germline CDR1 is LNHDA and CDR2 is SQIVND (reference sequence). V was clipped by 3 bases and J by 1 base, with 10 bases between them. CDR3 size: 15 residues. This chain's CDR3 is CASSMGLLSNQPQHF. CDR3 sequence (DNA): TGTGCCAGTAGTATGGGACTCCTAAGCAATCAGCCCCAGCATTTT.

J is TRBJ2-6 and V is TRBV28; no reliable D call. Per the germline V gene, CDR1 is MDHEN and CDR2 is SYDVKM. The CDR3 sequence is 11 residues long. CDR3 nucleotide sequence: TGTGCAGCCTCTGGGGCCAACGTCCTGACTTTC. Translating gives CAASGANVLTF.